This passage covers 6 T cell receptor beta chains from one sample sequenced in a study of cytomegalovirus exposure and HLA in healthy donors. PCR amplification relied on 60 Vbeta primers (plus 13 Jbeta primers). Profiled with immunoSEQ multiplex PCR; TCRdb holds only in-frame clones, not every one. The data show 110,000 to 150,000 clones, with 70% to 85% seen just once and 8.8% held by the top ten. Sample: PBMCs. The source of these receptors is a woman aged 45 to 65 in good health and CMV-seropositive.

V usage is TRBV14 and J usage is TRBJ2-5; 7 bases align to TRBD1. Trimming cost V 4 bases and J 4 bases; bases outside gene matches: 15. Looked up from germline, CDR1 is SGHDN and CDR2 is FVKESK. This CDR3 comprises 17 residues. The CDR3 DNA sequence: TGTGCCAGCAGCCGTATCGGAGCGAGGGGGCTCGGAGAGACCCAGTACTTC. The encoded protein is CASSRIGARGLGETQYF.

This rearrangement joins TRBV30 to TRBJ2-3; 7 bases are a match to TRBD1. CDR1 and CDR2 from the germline V gene are GTSNPN and SVGIG (reference sequence). The CDR3 is 14 residues long. With 2 bases clipped from V and 1 base from J, the junction kept 3 bases outside the gene matches. Here the CDR3 reads CAWSTQGGTDTQYF. The CDR3 nucleotides are TGTGCCTGGAGTACTCAGGGGGGCACAGATACGCAGTATTTT.

V is TRBV5-1 and J is TRBJ1-2; 10 nucleotides line up with TRBD1. CDR1 is SGHRS, CDR2 YFSETQ, per germline. The CDR3 is 13 residues long. With V trimmed by 9 bases and J by 4 bases, 6 bases remained unmatched. The CDR3 sequence is CATRTGGPYGYTF. The CDR3 region has the DNA TGCGCCACCAGGACAGGGGGGCCCTATGGCTACACCTTC.

V and J are TRBV2 and TRBJ1-4, with D maybe TRBD1 (5 bases). V lost 5 bases to trimming and J lost 3 bases, with 13 bases between them. Germline lookup yields CDR1 SNHLY and CDR2 FYNNEI. The CDR3 runs 15 residues. The CDR3, as DNA: TGTGCCAGCAGTCCCCCCAGGGCACCTAATGAAAAACTGTTTTTT. The encoded protein is CASSPPRAPNEKLFF.

This chain connects TRBV30 to TRBJ1-2; TRBD1 aligns across 7 bases. The CDR3 has 13 residues. Germline-derived CDR1 and CDR2 are GTSNPN and SVGIG (reference sequence). After removal of 1 base from V and 8 bases from J, the junction contained 7 bases not matched to a gene. CDR3 region: CAWSEQGREGYTF. CDR3 nucleotides: TGTGCCTGGAGTGAACAGGGGCGAGAGGGCTACACCTTC.

The genes are TRBV7-2 and TRBJ1-6; D remains ambiguous. This CDR3 contains 12 residues. CDR1 and CDR2 (germline): SGHTA, FQGNSA. V gave up 4 bases and J gave up 6 bases, with 4 bases separating them. The CDR3 bases are TGTGCCAGCAGCTCCAGTAATTCACCCCTCCACTTT. Encoded protein: CASSSSNSPLHF.